The sequence of this T cell receptor beta chain was determined in a study of blood T cell repertoires in COVID-19. As for the study in general: Nucleic acid was either cDNA or gDNA, and it came from T cells, B-cell-depleted T cells, or PBMCs.

Authors' data handling: Amplification with reference gene primers provided the estimates of nucleated cell counts. Generated by immunoSEQ multiplex PCR, the TCRdb table keeps only in-frame clones and is missing some. The V and J calls and the clone size are those of that table, but D and trimming were determined from the DNA. The table shows under 350,000 clones, with 80% to 90% occurring only once. Residents of 24 US areas, aged roughly 18 to 90 years, made up the participants. Self-reported history from a screening survey and questionnaire set each donor's cohort. The source is a woman aged 40 to 55 with acute COVID-19. What was sequenced was PBMCs or T cells enriched from blood (not recorded which).

DNA for the CDR3: TGTGCCAGCTCACCGGAGGAGTTCACAGATACGCAGTATTTT. It specifies CASSPEEFTDTQYF. The chain joins TRBV18 to TRBJ2-3, with a tentative D call TRBD2 (5 bases). This CDR3 is 14 amino acids long. The germline CDR1 and CDR2 sequences are KGHSH and LQKENI. V was shortened by 3 bases and J by 2 bases, with 9 bases between the two germline ends.